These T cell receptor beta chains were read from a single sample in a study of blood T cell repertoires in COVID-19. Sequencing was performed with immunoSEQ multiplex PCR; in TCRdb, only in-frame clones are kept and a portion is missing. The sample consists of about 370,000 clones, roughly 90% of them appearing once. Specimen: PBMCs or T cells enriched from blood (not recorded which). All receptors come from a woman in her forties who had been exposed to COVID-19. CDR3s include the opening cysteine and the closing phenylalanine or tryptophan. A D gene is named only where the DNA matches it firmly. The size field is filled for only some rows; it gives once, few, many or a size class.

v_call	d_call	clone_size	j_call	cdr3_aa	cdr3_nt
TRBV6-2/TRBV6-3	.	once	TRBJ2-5	CASSSQDSPGGETQYF	TGTGCCAGCAGTTCCCAGGACAGCCCCGGCGGGGAGACCCAGTACTTC
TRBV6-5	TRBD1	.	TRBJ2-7	CASGRDRVNEQYF	TGTGCCAGCGGTCGGGACAGGGTGAACGAGCAGTACTTC
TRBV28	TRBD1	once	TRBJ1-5	CASSLLGDRDQPQHF	TGTGCCAGCAGTTTATTGGGGGACAGGGATCAGCCCCAGCATTTT
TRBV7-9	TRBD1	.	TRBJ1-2	CASSLGDRGKNYGYTF	TGTGCCAGCAGCTTGGGTGACAGGGGGAAGAACTATGGCTACACCTTC
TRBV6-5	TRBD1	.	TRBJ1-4	CASSSHLGTVNEKLFF	TGTGCCAGCAGTTCTCACCTCGGGACAGTTAATGAAAAACTGTTTTTT
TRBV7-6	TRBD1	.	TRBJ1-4	CASSLAEGAGKLFF	TGTGCCAGCAGCTTAGCGGAGGGGGCCGGAAAACTGTTTTTT
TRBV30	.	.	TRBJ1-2	CACRIGGGYGYTF	TGTGCCTGCCGGATAGGGGGAGGGTATGGCTACACCTTC
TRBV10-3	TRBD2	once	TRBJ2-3	CAISGRGGLGTDTQYF	TGTGCCATCAGTGGCCGCGGGGGACTCGGCACAGATACGCAGTATTTT
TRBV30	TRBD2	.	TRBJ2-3	CAWSDPFKVLAGVTDTQYF	TGTGCCTGGAGTGACCCGTTCAAAGTACTAGCGGGAGTCACAGATACGCAGTATTTT
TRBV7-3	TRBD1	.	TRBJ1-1	CASSLQGARVPTEAFF	TGTGCCAGCAGCTTACAGGGGGCCAGGGTACCCACTGAAGCTTTCTTT
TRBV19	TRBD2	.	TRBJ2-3	CASSIVSGVADTQYF	TGTGCCAGTAGTATAGTTAGCGGGGTCGCAGATACGCAGTATTTT
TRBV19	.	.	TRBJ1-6	CASSIGENSPLHF	TGTGCCAGTAGTATAGGAGAGAATTCACCCCTCCACTTT
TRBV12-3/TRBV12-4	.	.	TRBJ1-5	CASRGGRNQPQHF	TGTGCCAGCAGGGGCGGGCGAAATCAGCCCCAGCATTTT
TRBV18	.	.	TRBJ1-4	CASSRTFSIEKLFF	TGTGCCAGCTCTCGGACTTTTAGTATCGAAAAACTGTTTTTT
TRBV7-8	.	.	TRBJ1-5	CASSLSRQTNQPQHF	TGTGCCAGCAGCTTAAGTCGGCAGACTAATCAGCCCCAGCATTTT
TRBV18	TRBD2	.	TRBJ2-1	CASSPTSGSNNEQFF	TGTGCCAGCTCACCGACTAGCGGGAGCAACAATGAGCAGTTCTTC
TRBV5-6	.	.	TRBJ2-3	CASSRGDTQYF	TGTGCCAGCAGCCGGGGGGATACGCAGTATTTT
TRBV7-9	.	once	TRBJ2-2	CASSLRANTGELFF	TGTGCCAGCAGCTTACGAGCGAACACCGGGGAGCTGTTTTTT
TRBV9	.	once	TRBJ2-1	CASSSTRWVDGEQFF	TGTGCCAGCAGTTCGACTAGATGGGTTGACGGTGAGCAGTTCTTC
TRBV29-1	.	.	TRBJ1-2	CSAGRGSNYGYTF	TGCAGCGCTGGTAGAGGGTCTAACTATGGCTACACCTTC
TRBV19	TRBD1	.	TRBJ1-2	CASRTSGTAKHGYTF	TGTGCCAGTAGAACATCCGGGACAGCGAAACATGGCTACACCTTC
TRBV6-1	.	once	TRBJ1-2	CASSDREYYGYTF	TGTGCCAGCAGTGACAGGGAATACTATGGCTACACCTTC
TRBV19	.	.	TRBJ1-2	CASSTRRGGYTF	TGTGCCAGTAGTACCCGGCGGGGCGGCTACACCTTC
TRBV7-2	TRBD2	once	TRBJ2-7	CASSLDPPLLAGGVYEQYF	TGTGCCAGCAGCTTAGACCCCCCGCTACTAGCGGGAGGCGTCTACGAGCAGTACTTC
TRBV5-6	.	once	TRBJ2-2	CASSRLENRNTGELFF	TGTGCCAGCAGCCGATTGGAGAATCGGAACACCGGGGAGCTGTTTTTT
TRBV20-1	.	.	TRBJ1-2	CSARPDGYTF	TGCAGTGCTAGACCCGATGGCTACACCTTC